These 7 T cell receptor beta chains originate from one sample sequenced in a study of shared clonotypes between healthy human individuals. Generated by immunoSEQ multiplex PCR, the TCRdb table keeps only in-frame clones and is missing some. In the table there are 400,000 to 500,000 clones, roughly 85% of which are singletons. Material: PBMCs. The source of these receptors is a woman in her thirties or forties in good health. Some clones in this sample may be carry-over from other donors' samples.

In nucleotides, the CDR3 is TGTGCCAGCAGCGAACCGGGACAGGGCTTGGAGCCCCAGCATTTT. It encodes CASSEPGQGLEPQHF. V and J are TRBV28 and TRBJ1-5; 9 bases agree with TRBD1. The V and J ends lost 6 bases and 8 bases, in that order; junction bases with no gene match: 11. CDR3 size: 15 residues. The V gene's germline CDR1 is MDHEN and CDR2 SYDVKM.

The rearrangement uses TRBV10-1 and TRBJ2-7; the D is unclear. Germline V gene data show CDR1 as WNHNN and CDR2 as SYGVQD (reference sequence). The CDR3 extends over 11 amino acids. The CDR3 DNA reads as TGCGCTTCAGGTATTGGTTACGAGCAGTACTTC. Translation: CASGIGYEQYF.

As to this clone: Other nucleotide sequences in the sample specify the same CDR3. The chain uses TRBV2 and TRBJ2-1, with 10 positions matching TRBD2. The CDR3 is made up of 15 amino acids. Trimming at V came to 4 bases and at J to 2 bases, leaving 2 bases not matched to a gene. Germline CDR1 SNHLY, CDR2 FYNNEI. In nucleotides, the CDR3 is TGTGCCAGCAGTGGAGGACTAGCGGCCTACAATGAGCAGTTCTTC. It is translated as CASSGGLAAYNEQFF.

This chain joins TRBV5-6 and TRBJ2-1; TRBD1 matches at 8 bases. The CDR3 consists of 16 residues. V lost 4 bases to trimming and J lost 9 bases; unmatched junction nucleotides: 15. The germline CDR1 and CDR2 sequences are SGHDT and YYEEEE. The CDR3 region is CASSIGTGVQTGEQFF. CDR3 nucleotides: TGTGCCAGCAGCATCGGGACAGGCGTGCAAACCGGTGAGCAGTTCTTC.

The chain has TRBV27 and TRBJ1-5; 8 bases fit TRBD1. The CDR3 covers 16 residues. Germline V lookup: CDR1 MNHEY, CDR2 SMNVEV (reference sequence). Unmatched junction bases numbered 9, after V lost 6 bases and J lost 2 bases. The CDR3 is CASRSTDRGRNQPQHF. The CDR3 bases are TGTGCCAGCAGGTCGACTGACAGGGGACGCAATCAGCCCCAGCATTTT.

The chain joins TRBV6-5 to TRBJ2-1; 9 bases fit TRBD2. Losses at the gene ends were 10 bases for V and 8 bases for J; bases not matched to a gene: 12. The CDR3 is 14 amino acids. The germline V gene has CDR1 MNHEY and CDR2 SVGAGI. CDR3 sequence reads: CATKPGLATDEQFF. The CDR3 nucleotides read TGTGCCACCAAGCCGGGACTAGCCACGGATGAGCAGTTCTTC.

V gene TRBV29-1 combines with J gene TRBJ2-1; TRBD2 matches at 10 bases. Germline V gives CDR1 SQVTM, CDR2 ANQGSEA. V was clipped by 3 bases and J by 8 bases; unmatched bases: 4. The CDR3 sequence is 13 residues long. The CDR3 is CSVDGLAGDEQFF. The DNA for the CDR3 is TGCAGCGTTGATGGGCTAGCGGGAGATGAGCAGTTCTTC.